This T cell receptor (beta chain) emerged from a study of T cells after yellow fever vaccination. Study as a whole: Any fraction with a low cell number was prepared using SMART-Seq v4 Ultra Low Input. Study-level points and caveats: At 95% to 97% for CD4 and 70% to 90% for CD8, most primary-vaccination clones showed up again after the booster. A limited proportion of clonotypes was detected within both the CD4 and CD8 compartments.

Synthesis of TCR cDNA relied on 5'RACE template switching, which attached a universal primer site and UMIs. TCRdb redid the calling of the 5' RACE reads with MiXCR, one entry per CDR3 protein. This sample has approximately 550,000 distinct CDR3 sequences, with 15% to 20% found just once. This clonotype was observed a handful of times. Its antigen is currently unknown. The germline V and J ends were trimmed by 5 bases and 8 bases, with 12 bases remaining between them. The CDR3 is made up of 13 amino acids. Germline V lookup: CDR1 SGHTA, CDR2 FQGNSA. This chain links TRBV7-2 with TRBJ2-2, with no clear D. This sequence originates from a man aged 25-45 years who received the YFV17D yellow fever vaccine. The sample here was PBMCs, taken 15 days after the yellow fever booster vaccination. CDR3 coding DNA: TGTGCCAGCAGCCCGCAGACGGTTGGGGAGCTGTTTTTT. It translates to CASSPQTVGELFF.